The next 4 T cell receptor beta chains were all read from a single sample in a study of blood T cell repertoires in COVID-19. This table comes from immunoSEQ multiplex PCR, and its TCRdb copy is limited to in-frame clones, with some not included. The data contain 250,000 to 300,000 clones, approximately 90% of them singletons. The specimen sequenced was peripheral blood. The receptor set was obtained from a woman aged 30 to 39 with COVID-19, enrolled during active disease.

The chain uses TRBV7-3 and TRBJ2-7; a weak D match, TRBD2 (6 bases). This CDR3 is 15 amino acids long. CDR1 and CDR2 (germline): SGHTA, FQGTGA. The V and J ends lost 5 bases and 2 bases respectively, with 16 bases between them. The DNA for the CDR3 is TGTGCCAGCAGCCTATCCGGGACTGAACCCTACGAGCAGTACTTC. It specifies CASSLSGTEPYEQYF.

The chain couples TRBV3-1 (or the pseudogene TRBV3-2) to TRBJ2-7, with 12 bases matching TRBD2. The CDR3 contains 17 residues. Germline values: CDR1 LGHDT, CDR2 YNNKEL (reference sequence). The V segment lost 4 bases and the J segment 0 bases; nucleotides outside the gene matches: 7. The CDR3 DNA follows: TGTGCCAGCAGCCGTTCTCTAGCGGGGGGGAGCTCCTACGAGCAGTACTTC. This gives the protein CASSRSLAGGSSYEQYF.

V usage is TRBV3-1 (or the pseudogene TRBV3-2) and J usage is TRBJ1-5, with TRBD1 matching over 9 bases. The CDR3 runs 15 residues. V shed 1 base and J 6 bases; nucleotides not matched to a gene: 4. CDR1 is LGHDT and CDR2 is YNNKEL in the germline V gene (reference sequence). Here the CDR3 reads CASSQAGQGSQPQHF. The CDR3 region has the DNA TGTGCCAGCAGCCAAGCAGGACAGGGGAGTCAGCCCCAGCATTTT.

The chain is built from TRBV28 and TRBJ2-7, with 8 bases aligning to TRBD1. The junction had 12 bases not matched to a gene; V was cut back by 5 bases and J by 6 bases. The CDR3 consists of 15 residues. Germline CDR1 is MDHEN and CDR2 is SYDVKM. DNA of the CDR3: TGTGCCAGCAGTCCCCCCGGGGCAGGGGGCCTCGAGCAGTACTTC. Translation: CASSPPGAGGLEQYF.